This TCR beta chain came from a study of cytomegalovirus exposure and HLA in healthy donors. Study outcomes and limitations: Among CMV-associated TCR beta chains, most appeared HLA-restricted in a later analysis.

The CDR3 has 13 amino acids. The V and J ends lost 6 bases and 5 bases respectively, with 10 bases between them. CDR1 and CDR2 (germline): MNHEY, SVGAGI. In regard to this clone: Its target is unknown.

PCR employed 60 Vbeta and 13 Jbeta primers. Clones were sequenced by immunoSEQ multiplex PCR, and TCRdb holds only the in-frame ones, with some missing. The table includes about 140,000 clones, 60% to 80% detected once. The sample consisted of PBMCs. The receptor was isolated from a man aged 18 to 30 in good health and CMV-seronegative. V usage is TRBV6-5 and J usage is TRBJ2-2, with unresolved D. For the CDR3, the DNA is TGTGCCAGCAGCCGTACAGAGACCGGGGAGCTGTTTTTT. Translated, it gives CASSRTETGELFF.